This T cell receptor (beta chain) was captured in a study of cytotoxic CD8 clonotypes in ibrutinib-treated CLL (dated by TCRdb to 2020 to 2022). Notes on the research overall: The cohort included roughly 15 treatment-naive and 11 to 12 relapsed/refractory patients; about 17 were IGHV unmutated. An average of about 260,000 productive templates and tens of thousands of productive rearrangements was obtained per sample. Partial responses were observed in roughly 24 patients and complete responses in 2; after a median follow-up of roughly 62 months, remission was maintained in approximately 14 patients and progression was observed in approximately 12. The response samples were drawn at a median of 12 months into treatment, with a range of about 6 to 36 months. Longitudinal samples were obtainable from about 30% of the roughly 86 participants in the trial. Every remission and progressive disease sample was obtained while ibrutinib was still being received by the patients. Cryopreserved peripheral blood mononuclear cells were obtained before treatment, at response, and at either sustained remission or disease progression. The paper as a whole reports these results and caveats: Public clonotypes were found to be uncommon and were observed to contract or remain stable during treatment; the increase in clonality was shown to reflect expansion of private clonotypes at ibrutinib response. Sustained-remission and progressing patients did not have matched sampling times, and lymph node repertoires were not examined. An increase in clonality was observed at ibrutinib response, with clonality remaining stable during sustained remission and falling back toward baseline at progression. Baseline clonality exceeded that of age-matched healthy donors and correlated strongly with circulating CD8+ T-cell counts.

A MiSeq instrument was used for deep resolution sequencing, which targeted depths ranging from 1 in 1 million up to 1 in 200,000 T cells, with coverage averaging 10x for each clonotype. TCR beta libraries were generated with the immunoSEQ hsTCRB Kit. As for how the authors treated the data: The data were analyzed with ImmunoSEQ Analyzer and ImmunoSEQ Data Assistant, and V, D and J gene assignments followed IMGT definitions. Clonality, which ranges from 0 to 1, was calculated by subtracting the normalized Shannon entropy of productive rearrangement frequencies from one. Public clonotype analysis was restricted to overrepresented clonotypes comprising at least 0.05% of each patient's repertoire. Repertoires from about a dozen age-matched healthy donors in immuneACCESS were used as clonality controls. TCRdb limited this immuneACCESS table to in-frame rearrangements with V and J called. A share of clones is missing; checked studies link under half to unresolved V genes, and the rest is unexplained. For V, J and clone size, that table is used; D and trimming come from the DNA. The sample includes some 120,000 clones, with around four fifths observed a single time. Around 3% of the sample comes from the top ten.

The sample's time point label, decoded: approximately 2 years on ibrutinib. For TCR beta library preparation, about 2.1 micrograms of genomic DNA were extracted from the cryopreserved PBMCs. Longitudinal blood samples from CLL patients receiving ibrutinib monotherapy were subjected to high-throughput TCR beta sequencing. Patients were enrolled in a phase 2 open-label single-center ibrutinib monotherapy trial. In regard to this clone: What this receptor recognizes is not known. No per-base quality is available; no much larger clone lies one base away.

This material consisted of PBMCs, taken after 24 months of ibrutinib treatment. The clonotype originates from a human donor with chronic lymphocytic leukemia.

The bases are TGTGCCAGCAACACCGACTGGACTGTCCTCCACAATGAGCAGTTCTTC. It translates to CASNTDWTVLHNEQFF. The chain uses TRBV5-6 and TRBJ2-1; a weak D assignment points to TRBD2 (5 bases agree). There are 16 amino acids in the CDR3, from cysteine to phenylalanine inclusive. The DNA shown is the 48-base CDR3, in frame from base 1. From the germline V gene, CDR1 is SGHDT and CDR2 is YYEEEE. V is shortened by 6 bases, J by 5 bases, and the region joining them spans 21 bases.